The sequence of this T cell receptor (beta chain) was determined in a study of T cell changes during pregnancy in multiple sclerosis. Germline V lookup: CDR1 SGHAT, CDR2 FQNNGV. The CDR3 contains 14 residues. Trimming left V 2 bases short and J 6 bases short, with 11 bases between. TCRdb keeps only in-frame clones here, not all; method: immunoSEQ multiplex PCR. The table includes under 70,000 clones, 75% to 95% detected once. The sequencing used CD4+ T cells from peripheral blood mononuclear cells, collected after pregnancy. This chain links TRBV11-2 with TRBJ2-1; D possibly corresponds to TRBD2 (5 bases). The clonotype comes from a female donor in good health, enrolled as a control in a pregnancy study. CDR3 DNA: TGTGCCAGCAGCTTACAACAGCTAGCCAATGAGCAGTTCTTC. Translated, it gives CASSLQQLANEQFF.